This TCR beta chain was obtained from a study of blood T cell repertoires in COVID-19. Generated by immunoSEQ multiplex PCR, the TCRdb table keeps only in-frame clones and is missing some. The sample yields over 250,000 clones, 85% seen once. This CDR3 contains 11 residues. The V end was cut by 7 bases, the J end by 7 bases, with 10 bases between. The germline CDR1 and CDR2 sequences are MDHEN and SYDVKM. Sequencing was done on a sample of peripheral blood. The chain joins TRBV28 to TRBJ1-2; D gene ambiguous. The clonotype comes from a human donor in a cohort sampled during active COVID-19. The CDR3 spells CASTSGGGYTF. The CDR3 DNA reads TGTGCCAGCACATCGGGAGGTGGCTACACCTTC.